Listed below are T cell receptor beta chains from one sample, sequenced in a study of blood T cell repertoires in COVID-19. Libraries were prepared by immunoSEQ multiplex PCR; TCRdb keeps only in-frame clonotypes and omits some of them. The sample comprises approximately 360,000 clones, roughly 90% of which are singletons, and 1% to 1.5% rests with the top ten. Sequences were obtained from peripheral blood. The source is a man aged 35-49 years with acute or convalescent COVID-19. The CDR3 runs from the conserved cysteine through the conserved F or W. A D gene is named only where the DNA matches it firmly. Clone size appears in some rows only: once, few, many, or a class for an expanded clone.

d_call	v_call	j_call	clone_size	cdr3_aa
NA	TRBV28	TRBJ1-5	NA	CASSGDSFYQPQHF
NA	TRBV4-3	TRBJ2-5	NA	CASSQDTGQETQYF
NA	TRBV10-1	TRBJ2-7	NA	CASNRTLDGYEQYF
TRBD1	TRBV2	TRBJ2-2	NA	CASSARGLGTGELFF
TRBD1	TRBV3-1/TRBV3-2	TRBJ1-4	NA	CASSQGTGTGNEKLFF
NA	TRBV4-1	TRBJ2-7	NA	CASSQGQAYEQYF
TRBD2	TRBV5-1	TRBJ2-5	once	CASSFLAGSQETQYF
NA	TRBV24-1	TRBJ1-2	NA	CATSRRGYGYTF
NA	TRBV7-2	TRBJ2-6	NA	CASSFLASQGSGANVLTF
NA	TRBV9	TRBJ1-4	NA	CASSVGGYNEKLFF
NA	TRBV27	TRBJ2-7	NA	CASSLRLTGEQYF
NA	TRBV25-1	TRBJ2-7	NA	CATRGQSTYEQYF
TRBD1	TRBV23-1	TRBJ2-3	NA	CASSWTGSPFTDTQYF
NA	TRBV11-3	TRBJ1-1	NA	CASSLARNSEAFF
NA	TRBV2	TRBJ1-1	once	CASSEPSRGEAFF
TRBD1	TRBV14	TRBJ2-7	NA	CASSGGQGRLEQYF
TRBD1	TRBV5-1	TRBJ1-1	NA	CASSLAQGASNTEAFF
TRBD2	TRBV28	TRBJ2-1	few	CASRVSSGLYNEQFF